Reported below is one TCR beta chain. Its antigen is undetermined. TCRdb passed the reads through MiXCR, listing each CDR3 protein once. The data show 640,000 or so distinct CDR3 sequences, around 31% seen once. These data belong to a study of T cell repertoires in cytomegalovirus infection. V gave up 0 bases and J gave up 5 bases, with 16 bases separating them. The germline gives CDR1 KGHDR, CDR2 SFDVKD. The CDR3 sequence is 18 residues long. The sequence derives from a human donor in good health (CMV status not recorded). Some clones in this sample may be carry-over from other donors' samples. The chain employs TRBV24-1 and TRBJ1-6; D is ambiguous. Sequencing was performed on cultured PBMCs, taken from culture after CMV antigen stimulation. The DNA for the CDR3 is TGTGCCACCAGTGATTTGACCGCCAGGACGACCGATAATTCACCCCTCCACTTT. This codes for CATSDLTARTTDNSPLHF.